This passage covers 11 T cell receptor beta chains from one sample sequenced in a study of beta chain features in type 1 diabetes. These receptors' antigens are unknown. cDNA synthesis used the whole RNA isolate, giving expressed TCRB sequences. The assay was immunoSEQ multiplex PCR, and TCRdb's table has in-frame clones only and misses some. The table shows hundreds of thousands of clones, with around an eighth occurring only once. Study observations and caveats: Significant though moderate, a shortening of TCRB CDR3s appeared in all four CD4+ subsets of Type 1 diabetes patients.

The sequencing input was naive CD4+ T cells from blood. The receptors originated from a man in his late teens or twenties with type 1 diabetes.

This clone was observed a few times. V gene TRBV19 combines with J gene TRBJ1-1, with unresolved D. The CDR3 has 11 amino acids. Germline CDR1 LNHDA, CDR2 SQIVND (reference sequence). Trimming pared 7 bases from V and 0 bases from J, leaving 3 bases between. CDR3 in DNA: TGTGCCAGTACGATGAACACTGAAGCTTTCTTT. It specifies CASTMNTEAFF.

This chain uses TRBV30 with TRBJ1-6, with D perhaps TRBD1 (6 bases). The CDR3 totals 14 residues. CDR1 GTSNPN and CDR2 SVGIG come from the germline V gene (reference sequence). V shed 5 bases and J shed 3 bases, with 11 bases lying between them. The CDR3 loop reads CAWELGGYNSPLHF. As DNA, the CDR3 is TGTGCCTGGGAATTAGGGGGCTATAATTCACCCCTCCACTTT.

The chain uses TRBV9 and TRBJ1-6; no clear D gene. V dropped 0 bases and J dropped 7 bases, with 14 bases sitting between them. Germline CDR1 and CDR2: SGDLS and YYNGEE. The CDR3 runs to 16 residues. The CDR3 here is CASSVASGVKNSPLHF. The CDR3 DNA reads TGTGCCAGCAGCGTAGCTTCGGGAGTGAAGAATTCACCCCTCCACTTT.

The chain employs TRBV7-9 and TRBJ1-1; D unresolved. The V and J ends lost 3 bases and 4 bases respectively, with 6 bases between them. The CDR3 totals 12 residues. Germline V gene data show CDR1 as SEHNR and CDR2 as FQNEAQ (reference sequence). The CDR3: CASSFAGTEAFF. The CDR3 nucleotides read TGTGCCAGCAGCTTCGCCGGCACTGAAGCTTTCTTT.

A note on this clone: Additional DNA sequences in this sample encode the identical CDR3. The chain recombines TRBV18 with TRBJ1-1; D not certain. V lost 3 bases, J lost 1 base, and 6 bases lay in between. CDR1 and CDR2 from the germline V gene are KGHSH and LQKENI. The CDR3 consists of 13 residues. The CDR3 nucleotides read TGTGCCAGCTCACCGACGGAGAACACTGAAGCTTTCTTT. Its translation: CASSPTENTEAFF.

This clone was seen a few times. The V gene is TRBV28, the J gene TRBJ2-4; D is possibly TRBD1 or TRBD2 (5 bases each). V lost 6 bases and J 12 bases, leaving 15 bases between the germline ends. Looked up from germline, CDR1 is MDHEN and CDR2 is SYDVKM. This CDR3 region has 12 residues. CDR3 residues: CASRAGFEGQYF. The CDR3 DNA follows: TGTGCCAGCAGGGCAGGGTTCGAGGGTCAGTACTTC.

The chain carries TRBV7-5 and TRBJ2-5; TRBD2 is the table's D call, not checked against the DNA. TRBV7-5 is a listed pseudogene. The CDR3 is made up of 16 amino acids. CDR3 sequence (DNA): TGTGTCAGAAGCTCTATCAGGACTAGAGCCGAAGAGACCCAGTACTTC. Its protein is CVRSSIRTRAEETQYF.

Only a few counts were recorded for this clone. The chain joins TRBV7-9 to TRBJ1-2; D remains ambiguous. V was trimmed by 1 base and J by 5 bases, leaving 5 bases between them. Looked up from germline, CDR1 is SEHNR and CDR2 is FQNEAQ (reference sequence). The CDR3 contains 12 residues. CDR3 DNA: TGTGCCAGCAGCTTAGTTTCGTATGGCTACACCTTC. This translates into CASSLVSYGYTF.

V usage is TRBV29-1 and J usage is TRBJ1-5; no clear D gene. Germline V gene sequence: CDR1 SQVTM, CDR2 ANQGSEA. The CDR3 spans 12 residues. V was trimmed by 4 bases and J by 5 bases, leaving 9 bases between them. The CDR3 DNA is TGCAGCGTTGGAACGTTAGATCAGCCCCAGCATTTT. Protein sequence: CSVGTLDQPQHF.

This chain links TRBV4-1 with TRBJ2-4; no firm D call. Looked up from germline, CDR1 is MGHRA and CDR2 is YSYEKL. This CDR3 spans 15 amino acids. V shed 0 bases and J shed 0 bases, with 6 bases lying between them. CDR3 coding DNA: TGCGCCAGCAGCCAAGATGTGGGAGCCAAAAACATTCAGTACTTC. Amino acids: CASSQDVGAKNIQYF.

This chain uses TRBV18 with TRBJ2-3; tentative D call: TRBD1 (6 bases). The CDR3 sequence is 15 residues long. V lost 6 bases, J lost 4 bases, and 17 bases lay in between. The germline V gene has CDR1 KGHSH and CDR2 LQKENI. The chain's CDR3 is CASSQQGLGADTQYF. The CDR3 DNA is TGTGCCAGCTCTCAACAGGGTCTTGGAGCAGATACGCAGTATTTT.